These 17 T cell receptor beta chains came from one sample sequenced in a study of OX40 agonist ivuxolimab in advanced cancers. Clones were read by immunoSEQ multiplex PCR, and TCRdb kept only the in-frame ones, dropping some. The sample lists about 26,000 clones, 83% occurring once. Here the sequenced sample was CD4+ or CD8+ T cells sorted from blood, taken in a trial of the OX40 agonist ivuxolimab. Source of these receptors: an adult with an advanced solid tumor such as melanoma, head and neck, liver or kidney cancer.

In its sample, this clone was seen a few times. At the DNA level, this CDR3 is encoded by other sequences in the same sample as well. This chain links TRBV19 with TRBJ1-1; D is possibly TRBD1 (6 bases). In germline, CDR1 is LNHDA, CDR2 SQIVND (reference sequence). The V end lost 3 bases, the J end lost 4 bases, and 12 bases lay between the germline ends. This CDR3 spans 14 amino acids. CDR3 protein: CASSMGGAGTEAFF. CDR3 nucleotide sequence: TGTGCCAGTAGTATGGGGGGCGCGGGCACTGAAGCTTTCTTT.

This clone was seen only a few times. The V and J genes are TRBV6-1 and TRBJ2-1; D call uncertain. The V and J ends lost 2 bases and 6 bases respectively, with 14 bases between them. The length of the CDR3 is 15 residues. Per the germline V gene, CDR1 is MNHNS and CDR2 is SASEGT. CDR3 amino acids: CASSEWTAQLNEQFF. In DNA form, the CDR3 reads TGTGCCAGCAGTGAATGGACGGCCCAACTCAATGAGCAGTTCTTC.

This clone occurred once. This chain links TRBV29-1 with TRBJ2-7; D may be TRBD2 (6 bases). Germline assignment: CDR1 SQVTM and CDR2 ANQGSEA. With 7 bases removed from V and 0 bases from J, the gap between germline ends came to 16 bases. The CDR3 has 14 residues. The CDR3 DNA reads as TGCAGCGCGGGGGAGGTGGGCAACTCCTACGAGCAGTACTTC. Translation: CSAGEVGNSYEQYF.

This sequence joins TRBV27 and TRBJ1-2; D perhaps matches TRBD1 (5 bases). The CDR3 length is 16 residues. V gave up 2 bases and J gave up 1 base, with 14 bases separating them. The germline V gene encodes CDR1 MNHEY and CDR2 SMNVEV (reference sequence). CDR3 amino acids: CASSLSRDPINYGYTF. CDR3 in DNA: TGTGCCAGCAGTTTAAGCAGGGATCCAATTAACTATGGCTACACCTTC.

V and J are TRBV6-1 and TRBJ1-5; D is unclear. V shed 5 bases and J shed 4 bases, with 12 bases lying between them. This CDR3 comprises 14 residues. In germline, CDR1 is MNHNS, CDR2 SASEGT. The CDR3 region is CASSQSGHNQPQHF. The CDR3, as DNA: TGTGCCAGCAGTCAATCGGGCCATAATCAGCCCCAGCATTTT.

By share of the sample, this clone is large. V gene TRBV27 combines with J gene TRBJ2-7, with 7 bases matching TRBD1. Trimming at V came to 3 bases and at J to 3 bases, leaving 2 bases not matched to a gene. The CDR3 totals 13 residues. The germline V gene has CDR1 MNHEY and CDR2 SMNVEV (reference sequence). The CDR3 here is CASSFRQGYEQYF. The CDR3 DNA follows: TGTGCCAGCAGTTTCCGACAGGGCTACGAGCAGTACTTC.

The rearrangement links TRBV4-3 to TRBJ1-2, with 8 bases fitting TRBD1. The CDR3 spans 13 residues. The junction had 1 base not matched to a gene; V was cut back by 4 bases and J by 3 bases. CDR1 LGHNA and CDR2 YSLEER come from the germline V gene. CDR3 sequence: CASSLTGDYGYTF. DNA of the CDR3: TGCGCCAGCAGCCTGACAGGGGACTATGGCTACACCTTC.

This chain joins TRBV30 and TRBJ1-1; D is ambiguous. This CDR3 is 11 amino acids long. The V end lost 4 bases, the J end lost 11 bases, and 14 bases lay between the germline ends. The germline V gene has CDR1 GTSNPN and CDR2 SVGIG (reference sequence). CDR3: CAWTPGFWAFF. Written as DNA, the CDR3 is TGTGCCTGGACCCCGGGGTTTTGGGCTTTCTTT.

The chain joins TRBV2 to TRBJ2-7; a possible D gene is TRBD2 (6 bases). The CDR3 totals 13 residues. V lost 4 bases and J lost 3, with 10 bases in between. The V gene's germline CDR1 is SNHLY and CDR2 FYNNEI. CDR3 nucleotide sequence: TGTGCCAGCAGTGCGTCCGGGAGCTACGAGCAGTACTTC. This sequence encodes CASSASGSYEQYF. Based on the CDR3 plus reference TRBV2 and TRBJ2-7, the full variable domain is EPEVTQTPSHQVTQMGQEVILRCVPISNHLYFYWYRQILGQKVEFLVSFYNNEISEKSEIFDDQFSVERPDGSNFTLKIRSTKLEDSAMYFCASSASGSYEQYFGPGTRLTVT.

This sequence joins TRBV6-5 and TRBJ1-1; 7 positions match TRBD1. The CDR3 has 13 amino acids. The V and J ends lost 7 bases and 5 bases, in that order; junction bases with no gene match: 7. In germline, CDR1 is MNHEY, CDR2 SVGAGI. As DNA, the CDR3 is TGTGCCAGCACCATCCCAGGGGGGACTGAAGCTTTCTTT. Translating it yields CASTIPGGTEAFF.

This sequence joins TRBV19 and TRBJ2-1; unclear D gene. CDR1 LNHDA and CDR2 SQIVND come from the germline V gene (reference sequence). The CDR3 is made up of 14 amino acids. V was cut by 10 bases and J by 0 bases, with 13 bases left in between. The CDR3: CATAFGNSYNEQFF. The DNA for the CDR3 is TGTGCCACCGCCTTCGGCAACTCCTACAATGAGCAGTTCTTC.

The V gene is TRBV4-1, the J gene TRBJ1-6, with a possible D match to TRBD1 (5 bases). The germline V gene has CDR1 MGHRA and CDR2 YSYEKL. Trimming took 2 bases from V and 7 from J, leaving 12 bases between them. This CDR3 comprises 15 residues. The CDR3 DNA reads TGCGCCAGCAGCCAACTTGGGACCTGGAATTCACCCCTCCACTTT. Its translation: CASSQLGTWNSPLHF.

V is TRBV15 and J is TRBJ1-5; possibly TRBD1 for D (5 bases). The CDR3 is made up of 18 amino acids. Trimming stripped 2 bases from V and 0 bases from J, with 17 bases between. Germline V gene lookup returns CDR1 LNHNV and CDR2 YYDKDF (reference sequence). This chain's CDR3 is CATSRTKGTRYSNQPQHF. CDR3 nucleotides: TGTGCCACCAGCAGAACAAAAGGGACGAGGTATAGCAATCAGCCCCAGCATTTT. Based on the CDR3 plus reference TRBV15 and TRBJ1-5, the full variable domain is DAMVIQNPRYQVTQFGKPVTLSCSQTLNHNVMYWYQQKSSQAPKLLFHYYDKDFNNEADTPDNFQSRRPNTSFCFLDIRSPGLGDTAMYLCATSRTKGTRYSNQPQHFGDGTRLSIL.

This clone was seen only a few times. CDR3 coding DNA: TGTGCCTGGAGTACAGGCATTATGAACACTGAAGCTTTCTTT. Translated: CAWSTGIMNTEAFF. V usage is TRBV30 and J usage is TRBJ1-1; TRBD1 might be the D (5 bases). V shed 2 bases and J shed 0 bases, with 10 bases lying between them. CDR3 length equals 14 residues. Germline lookup yields CDR1 GTSNPN and CDR2 SVGIG (reference sequence).

The genes are TRBV4-2 and TRBJ1-2; no clear D. CDR3 length: 15 residues. Germline CDR1 is LGHNA and CDR2 is YNFKEQ. The V and J ends lost 1 base and 7 bases respectively, with 16 bases between them. The CDR3 loop reads CASSQVGATELGYTF. CDR3 nucleotides: TGTGCCAGCAGCCAAGTGGGTGCCACGGAACTTGGCTACACCTTC.

The V call is TRBV7-9, the J call TRBJ1-1; the D gene is possibly TRBD1 (5 bases). Germline values: CDR1 SEHNR, CDR2 FQNEAQ (reference sequence). The CDR3 runs 15 residues. Trimming stripped 0 bases from V and 9 bases from J, with 17 bases between. CDR3 region: CASSLAQGTKNQAFF. DNA for the CDR3: TGTGCCAGCAGCTTAGCGCAAGGGACGAAGAACCAAGCTTTCTTT.

J is TRBJ1-5 and V is TRBV7-3, with D maybe TRBD1 (5 bases). The V gene's germline CDR1 is SGHTA and CDR2 FQGTGA. Trimming removed 4 bases at V and 3 bases at J, with 7 bases between. The CDR3 runs 13 residues. CDR3 nucleotides: TGTGCCAGCAGCTCTGGACACAATCAGCCCCAGCATTTT. It encodes CASSSGHNQPQHF. Full variable domain (missing parts from reference TRBV7-3 and TRBJ1-5): GAGVSQTPSNKVTEKGKYVELRCDPISGHTALYWYRQSLGQGPEFLIYFQGTGAADDSGLPNDRFFAVRPEGSVSTLKIQRTERGDSAVYLCASSSGHNQPQHFGDGTRLSIL.